This TCR beta chain was recorded in a study of tumor-infiltrating lymphocytes in primary liver carcinoma. This clonotype has at least ten counts. A constant-region primer served to make TCR beta cDNA from about 500 ng total RNA. ARM-PCR, slightly modified, supplied the TCR beta libraries through three nested multiplex PCR rounds. Investigators reported that the first two PCR rounds, at roughly 10 cycles each, used TRBV1-TRBV30 forward primers with a C-beta reverse primer. TCRdb redid the calling of the multiplex PCR reads with MiXCR, one entry per CDR3 protein. The repertoire holds 150,000 to 200,000 distinct CDR3 sequences, with about 60% as singletons. Germline DNA was extracted too, while blood RNA derived from unsorted whole blood. Trimming pared 0 bases from V and 3 bases from J, leaving 12 bases between. The CDR3 length is 16 residues. CDR1 MNHEY and CDR2 SVGAGI come from the germline V gene.

This TCR derives from a man in his forties with primary liver carcinoma and hepatitis B virus infection. The rearrangement links TRBV6-5 to TRBJ2-1; D call uncertain. Sequencing input: peripheral blood. The CDR3 protein is CASSYSKGGIYNEQFF. The CDR3 DNA follows: TGTGCCAGCAGTTACTCGAAGGGCGGTATCTACAATGAGCAGTTCTTC.